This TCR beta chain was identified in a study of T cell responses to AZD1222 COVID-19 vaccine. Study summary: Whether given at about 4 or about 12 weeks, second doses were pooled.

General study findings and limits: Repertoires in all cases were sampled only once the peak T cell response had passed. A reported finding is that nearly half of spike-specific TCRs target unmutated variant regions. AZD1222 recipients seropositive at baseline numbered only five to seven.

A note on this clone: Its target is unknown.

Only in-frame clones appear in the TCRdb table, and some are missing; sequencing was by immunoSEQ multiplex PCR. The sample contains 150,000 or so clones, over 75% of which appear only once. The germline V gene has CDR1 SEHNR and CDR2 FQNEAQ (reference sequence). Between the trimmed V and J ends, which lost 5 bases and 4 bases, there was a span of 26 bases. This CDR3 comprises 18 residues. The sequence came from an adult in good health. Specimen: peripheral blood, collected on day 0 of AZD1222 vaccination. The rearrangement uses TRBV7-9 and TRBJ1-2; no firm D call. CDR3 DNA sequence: TGTGCCAGCAGCCCCTACGGCGGTCCTGGGGATCCCGTCTATGGCTACACCTTC. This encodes CASSPYGGPGDPVYGYTF.